Below are 11 T cell receptor beta chains sequenced from a single sample in a study of OX40 agonist ivuxolimab in advanced cancers. TCRdb keeps only in-frame clones here, not all; method: immunoSEQ multiplex PCR. The sample lists about 53,000 clones, more than 75% occurring once. The sequences come from CD4+ or CD8+ T cells sorted from blood, collected in a trial of the OX40 agonist ivuxolimab. These receptors all come from an adult with an advanced solid tumor such as melanoma, head and neck, liver or kidney cancer.

The rearrangement links TRBV18 to TRBJ1-1; 8 positions match TRBD1. CDR3 length equals 14 residues. Germline values: CDR1 KGHSH, CDR2 LQKENI. V trimming: 5 bases; J trimming: 5 bases; junction bases outside the gene matches: 7. This CDR3 is CASSRTGSRTEAFF. As DNA, the CDR3 is TGTGCCAGCTCAAGGACAGGGTCGAGGACTGAAGCTTTCTTT.

The chain is built from TRBV13 and TRBJ2-7; D may be TRBD1 (5 bases). The length of the CDR3 is 13 residues. Germline-derived CDR1 and CDR2 are PRHDT and FYEKMQ (reference sequence). Trimming stripped 0 bases from V and 3 bases from J, with 6 bases between. Here the CDR3 DNA reads TGTGCCAGCAGCTTAGGAACAGGCTACGAGCAGTACTTC. Its translation is CASSLGTGYEQYF. Filled out from reference TRBV13 and TRBJ2-7, the complete variable domain reads AAGVIQSPRHLIKEKRETATLKCYPIPRHDTVYWYQQGPGQDPQFLISFYEKMQSDKGSIPDRFSAQQFSDYHSELNMSSLELGDSALYFCASSLGTGYEQYFGPGTRLTVT.

The J gene is TRBJ1-1, the V gene TRBV4-1, with D unresolved. The V end was cut by 4 bases, the J end by 3 bases, with 12 bases between. This CDR3 is built from 14 residues. Germline lookup yields CDR1 MGHRA and CDR2 YSYEKL. CDR3 residues: CASSRPGRDTEAFF. The CDR3 DNA sequence: TGCGCCAGCAGCCGACCCGGGAGGGACACTGAAGCTTTCTTT.

The chain joins TRBV6-5 to TRBJ2-7; D is perhaps TRBD1 (5 bases). CDR3 length: 15 amino acids. Germline CDR1 reads MNHEY; CDR2 reads SVGAGI. Between the trimmed V and J ends, which lost 2 bases and 1 base, there was a span of 12 bases. In nucleotides, the CDR3 is TGTGCCAGCAGTTACCTTCAGGGTAATTCCTACGAGCAGTACTTC. Residues: CASSYLQGNSYEQYF.

The chain is built from TRBV7-9 and TRBJ1-3; D might be TRBD1 (6 bases). CDR1 SEHNR and CDR2 FQNEAQ come from the germline V gene (reference sequence). This CDR3 is built from 15 residues. Trimming removed 7 bases at V and 2 bases at J, with 15 bases between. The CDR3 DNA sequence: TGTGCCAGCACCCCCCCACAGGGTACTGGAAACACCATATATTTT. Amino acids: CASTPPQGTGNTIYF.

The rearrangement uses TRBV6-6 and TRBJ2-3; 8 bases map to TRBD1. V was pared by 6 bases and J by 5 bases, with 4 bases of the junction left unmatched. The CDR3 length is 13 residues. Per the germline V gene, CDR1 is MNHNY and CDR2 is SVGAGI (reference sequence). CDR3 sequence: CASRPGGEDTQYF. The CDR3 nucleotides read TGTGCCAGCAGGCCAGGGGGCGAAGATACGCAGTATTTT.

The rearrangement uses TRBV11-3 and TRBJ2-5; D could derive from TRBD1 or TRBD2 (6 bases each). CDR3 length: 12 amino acids. Per germline, CDR1 SGHNT and CDR2 YENEEA. Trimming took 4 bases from V and 8 from J, leaving 11 bases between them. The CDR3 bases are TGTGCCAGCAGCTCGCGGGACACAACCCAGTACTTC. As protein: CASSSRDTTQYF.

This clone has only one observation. The CDR3 nucleotides are TGTGCCAGTAGTATAGGATCGGAGAACACTGAAGCTTTCTTT. As protein: CASSIGSENTEAFF. V usage is TRBV19 and J usage is TRBJ1-1; no clear D. The CDR3 contains 14 residues. Trimming took 1 base from V and 1 from J, leaving 7 bases between them. Looked up from germline, CDR1 is LNHDA and CDR2 is SQIVND (reference sequence).

The J gene is TRBJ2-5, the V gene TRBV7-3; D not certain. V was shortened by 3 bases and J by 3 bases, with 8 bases between the two germline ends. Germline V gene data show CDR1 as SGHTA and CDR2 as FQGTGA. The CDR3 loop spans 13 amino acids. CDR3 nucleotides: TGTGCCAGCAGCTTGAGTCCCGAAGAGACCCAGTACTTC. This codes for CASSLSPEETQYF.

The chain uses TRBV11-2 and TRBJ1-5; 8 nucleotides line up with TRBD1. This CDR3 contains 14 residues. V lost 3 bases and J lost 6; bases outside the gene matches: 4. The germline V gene has CDR1 SGHAT and CDR2 FQNNGV. Here the CDR3 DNA reads TGTGCCAGCAGCTTGGCAGGGGGCAGTCAGCCCCAGCATTTT. Amino acids: CASSLAGGSQPQHF.

V gene TRBV6-4 combines with J gene TRBJ1-1; D may be TRBD1 (6 bases). Between the trimmed V and J ends, which lost 6 bases and 1 base, there was a span of 12 bases. The CDR3 length is 14 residues. Germline loops: CDR1 MRHNA, CDR2 SNTAGT. The CDR3 spells CASRSTGWNTEAFF. CDR3 in DNA: TGTGCCAGCAGATCGACAGGATGGAACACTGAAGCTTTCTTT.